This T cell receptor (beta chain) was recovered during a study of shared clonotypes between healthy human individuals. This CDR3 spans 16 amino acids. In germline, CDR1 is SGHDN, CDR2 FVKESK. J lost 6 bases, V lost 0 bases, and 5 bases had no gene match. The sample holds one count of this clone. Measured with immunoSEQ multiplex PCR; TCRdb has only the in-frame clones, and not every one. This table holds approximately 1.4 million clones, 95% to 99% found once. The chain recombines TRBV14 with TRBJ2-1; 10 nucleotides agree with TRBD2. Material for sequencing was naive CD4+ T cells sorted from blood. This sample's subset: CD45RA+ positively selected. This sequence was found in a man aged 25 to 40 in good health. CDR3 protein: CASSQEAGLAINEQFF. The DNA of the CDR3 is TGTGCCAGCAGCCAAGAGGCGGGACTAGCGATCAATGAGCAGTTCTTC.